These 31 T cell receptor beta chains were sequenced from one sample in a study of T cell changes during pregnancy in multiple sclerosis. This table comes from immunoSEQ multiplex PCR, and its TCRdb copy is limited to in-frame clones, with some not included. The sample holds fewer than 40,000 clones, over 75% seen once. Sequencing was performed on CD8+ T cells from peripheral blood mononuclear cells, taken before pregnancy. The source is a female donor with multiple sclerosis, enrolled in a pregnancy study.

This rearrangement joins TRBV4-3 to TRBJ1-1; tentative D call: TRBD1 (6 bases). V dropped 1 base and J dropped 0 bases, with 21 bases sitting between them. In germline, CDR1 is LGHNA, CDR2 YSLEER. The CDR3 runs 19 residues. The CDR3 bases are TGCGCCAGCAGCCAAGGGAGGACAGTTTTTCACGAAATGAACACTGAAGCTTTCTTT. Its protein is CASSQGRTVFHEMNTEAFF.

The chain uses TRBV9 and TRBJ2-3, with 9 bases matching TRBD1. In germline, CDR1 is SGDLS, CDR2 YYNGEE. This CDR3 has 16 residues. With V trimmed by 0 bases and J by 4 bases, 6 bases remained unmatched. The CDR3, as DNA: TGTGCCAGCAGCGTAGGACAGGGGGTTATCCCAGATACGCAGTATTTT. It yields the protein CASSVGQGVIPDTQYF. The whole variable domain, filled in from reference TRBV9 and TRBJ2-3, reads DSGVTQTPKHLITATGQRVTLRCSPRSGDLSVYWYQQSLDQGLQFLIQYYNGEERAKGNILERFSAQQFPDLHSELNLSSLELGDSALYFCASSVGQGVIPDTQYFGPGTRLTVL.

V and J are TRBV27 and TRBJ1-1, with D perhaps TRBD1 (6 bases). CDR1 MNHEY and CDR2 SMNVEV come from the germline V gene (reference sequence). The CDR3 totals 13 residues. Trimming cost V 2 bases and J 2 bases, with 6 bases left between them. CDR3 nucleotide sequence: TGTGCCAGCAGTTTAGGGGGCAACACTGAAGCTTTCTTT. It specifies CASSLGGNTEAFF.

The chain employs TRBV27 and TRBJ2-7; D is unclear. This CDR3 is 14 amino acids long. V was pared by 2 bases and J by 0 bases, with 8 bases between. Germline V gene sequence: CDR1 MNHEY, CDR2 SMNVEV (reference sequence). The CDR3 DNA follows: TGTGCCAGCAGTTTAGGCCTCCCCTCCTACGAGCAGTACTTC. Amino acid sequence: CASSLGLPSYEQYF.

This clone was observed a handful of times. The rearrangement links TRBV5-1 to TRBJ2-1; 12 bases align to TRBD2. After removal of 6 bases from V and 4 bases from J, the junction contained 5 bases not matched to a gene. Germline assignment: CDR1 SGHRS and CDR2 YFSETQ. The CDR3 is 15 residues long. This chain's CDR3 is CASILAGGAYNEQFF. The CDR3 coding sequence is TGCGCCAGCATCCTAGCGGGAGGGGCGTACAATGAGCAGTTCTTC.

This clone has more than one count but fewer than ten. The J gene is TRBJ2-7, the V gene TRBV2; 9 bases map to TRBD1. This CDR3 has 16 amino acids. Trimming at V came to 9 bases and at J to 4 bases, leaving 16 bases not matched to a gene. CDR1 is SNHLY, CDR2 FYNNEI, per germline. Written as DNA, the CDR3 is TGTGCCAGTCGGGGGGACAGGGCAGGAGCAAGTTACGAGCAGTACTTC. Translating it yields CASRGDRAGASYEQYF.

The chain carries TRBV27 and TRBJ2-7; D not resolved. The V end lost 0 bases, the J end lost 1 base, and 10 bases lay between the germline ends. This CDR3 region has 15 residues. Germline loops: CDR1 MNHEY, CDR2 SMNVEV (reference sequence). The CDR3 region has the DNA TGTGCCAGCAGTTTATCGGTTAGAAGTTCCTACGAGCAGTACTTC. Translating gives CASSLSVRSSYEQYF.

The V gene is TRBV6-6, the J gene TRBJ1-5; no reliable D call. CDR3 size: 15 residues. CDR1 MNHNY and CDR2 SVGAGI come from the germline V gene (reference sequence). V was shortened by 4 bases and J by 5 bases, with 15 bases between the two germline ends. The CDR3: CASSSLTDLYQPQHF. CDR3 coding DNA: TGTGCCAGCAGTTCCCTGACTGACTTGTATCAGCCCCAGCATTTT.

The chain couples TRBV5-1 to TRBJ2-7; 8 nucleotides match TRBD1. Looked up from germline, CDR1 is SGHRS and CDR2 is YFSETQ. J was trimmed by 3 bases and V by 0 bases; bases with no gene match: 5. The CDR3 runs to 15 residues. CDR3 amino acids: CASSLAGTGLYEQYF. CDR3 sequence (DNA): TGCGCCAGCAGCTTGGCCGGGACAGGACTCTACGAGCAGTACTTC.

The chain employs TRBV7-8 and TRBJ2-1, with a tentative D call TRBD1 (7 bases). Trimming stripped 4 bases from V and 8 bases from J, with 15 bases between. Per germline, CDR1 SGHVS and CDR2 FQNEAQ. The length of the CDR3 is 14 residues. CDR3 in DNA: TGTGCCAGCAGCTCCCGAGGCAGGGGGGATGAGCAGTTCTTC. Protein product: CASSSRGRGDEQFF. The full variable domain, its missing parts supplied by reference TRBV7-8 and TRBJ2-1, is GAGVSQSPRYKVAKRGQDVALRCDPISGHVSLFWYQQALGQGPEFLTYFQNEAQLDKSGLPSDRFFAERPEGSVSTLKIQRTQQEDSAVYLCASSSRGRGDEQFFGPGTRLTVL.

This chain joins TRBV11-2 and TRBJ2-5, with TRBD1 matching 12 bases. The V gene's germline CDR1 is SGHAT and CDR2 FQNNGV. The J segment lost 5 bases and the V segment lost 3 bases, leaving 7 bases of the junction unmatched. The CDR3 runs 16 residues. The CDR3 DNA follows: TGTGCCAGCAGCTTCTCGGGACAGGGGGCGCCGGAGACCCAGTACTTC. Protein: CASSFSGQGAPETQYF.

The chain recombines TRBV4-3 with TRBJ1-2; 7 nucleotides align to TRBD1. Per germline, CDR1 LGHNA and CDR2 YSLEER. The length of the CDR3 is 14 residues. V lost 0 bases to trimming and J lost 4 bases; unmatched junction nucleotides: 2. The CDR3 protein is CASSQEGQAYGYTF. The DNA for the CDR3 is TGCGCCAGCAGCCAAGAAGGACAGGCCTATGGCTACACCTTC.

The chain combines TRBV10-1 with TRBJ1-1; D remains ambiguous. V lost 6 bases and J lost 0, with 8 bases in between. The germline CDR1 and CDR2 sequences are WNHNN and SYGVQD (reference sequence). This CDR3 contains 13 residues. As DNA, the CDR3 is TGCGCCAGCAGCCCCTCAGTGAACACTGAAGCTTTCTTT. This encodes CASSPSVNTEAFF.

The gene calls are TRBV9 and TRBJ2-3, with TRBD2 identical over 7 bases. Germline CDR1 is SGDLS and CDR2 is YYNGEE. The junction had 8 bases not matched to a gene; V was cut back by 3 bases and J by 4 bases. There are 15 residues in the CDR3. CDR3 DNA sequence: TGTGCCAGCAGCGCCGGGGGGAGTGGGGCAGATACGCAGTATTTT. Residues: CASSAGGSGADTQYF.

V and J are TRBV10-2 and TRBJ2-3; 7 nucleotides agree with TRBD2. V trimming: 3 bases; J trimming: 5 bases; junction bases outside the gene matches: 5. Germline-derived CDR1 and CDR2 are WSHSY and SAAADI. The CDR3 contains 14 residues. The CDR3 here is CASSDITSVDTQYF. The DNA for the CDR3 is TGCGCCAGCAGTGACATAACTAGCGTAGATACGCAGTATTTT.

The rearrangement uses TRBV5-4 and TRBJ2-1; possible D gene TRBD2, 5 bases. Trimming stripped 4 bases from V and 2 bases from J, with 22 bases between. The CDR3 extends over 18 amino acids. CDR1 and CDR2 from the germline V gene are SGHNT and YYREEE (reference sequence). The CDR3 loop is CASSPDFSTLYPYNEQFF. CDR3 bases: TGTGCCAGCAGCCCGGACTTTTCTACGCTTTACCCCTACAATGAGCAGTTCTTC.

The chain recombines TRBV19 with TRBJ1-1; 10 bases are a match to TRBD1. The germline CDR1 and CDR2 sequences are LNHDA and SQIVND (reference sequence). The CDR3 sequence is 14 residues long. The trim removed 6 bases at V and 5 bases at J, leaving 6 bases unmatched. In DNA form, the CDR3 reads TGTGCCAGTAGACTAGGGACAGGGGTTACTGAAGCTTTCTTT. This sequence encodes CASRLGTGVTEAFF.

V usage is TRBV5-3 and J usage is TRBJ1-5; D unclear. TRBV5-3 is labeled an ORF, and its function is uncertain. The CDR3 runs to 13 residues. Trimming cost V 6 bases and J 4 bases, with 11 bases left between them. The CDR3 DNA reads as TGTGCCAGAAATGCGGGCCCGAATCAGCCCCAGCATTTT. Its protein product is CARNAGPNQPQHF.

The chain uses TRBV10-3 and TRBJ2-3, with 14 bases matching TRBD2. The CDR3 loop spans 23 amino acids. Germline V lookup: CDR1 ENHRY, CDR2 SYGVKD. The junction had 20 bases not matched to a gene; V was cut back by 2 bases and J by 1 base. Written as DNA, the CDR3 is TGTGCCATCAGTGAGAAGCAAACCCTAGGGACTAGCGGGAGTGAGAGGGGCACAGATACGCAGTATTTT. Translation: CAISEKQTLGTSGSERGTDTQYF.

The chain employs TRBV6-1 and TRBJ1-5, with 7 nucleotides matching TRBD1. Germline assignment: CDR1 MNHNS and CDR2 SASEGT. V lost 2 bases to trimming and J lost 1 base; unmatched junction nucleotides: 2. The CDR3 totals 15 residues. The CDR3 nucleotides are TGTGCCAGCAGTGAAACGACAGGGAGCAATCAGCCCCAGCATTTT. This codes for CASSETTGSNQPQHF.

This chain links TRBV21-1 with TRBJ1-5; the D call of TRBD1 is as the table states it, not checked on the DNA. TRBV21-1 is recorded as a pseudogene. The CDR3 extends over 14 amino acids. The CDR3 DNA is TGTGCCAGCAGCACCGGGACAGGGAGTCAGCCCCAGCATTTT. This translates into CASSTGTGSQPQHF.

The V call is TRBV11-3, the J call TRBJ2-3, with 14 bases that match TRBD2. The CDR3 has 18 residues. Germline assignment: CDR1 SGHNT and CDR2 YENEEA. V lost 3 bases to trimming and J lost 1 base; unmatched junction nucleotides: 6. The CDR3 loop reads CASSFGLAGGPRTDTQYF. Written as DNA, the CDR3 is TGTGCCAGCAGCTTTGGACTAGCGGGAGGCCCCCGCACAGATACGCAGTATTTT.

J is TRBJ2-7 and V is TRBV21-1; the table's D call, TRBD1, has no DNA check behind it. TRBV21-1 is annotated as a pseudogene. This CDR3 has 14 residues. Here the CDR3 DNA reads TGTGCCAGCAGCAAGTGCAGGGGTTCCTACGAGCAGTACTTC. It specifies CASSKCRGSYEQYF.

This sequence joins TRBV7-6 and TRBJ1-4; TRBD1 matches 8 bases. Germline V CDR1 and CDR2: SGHVS, FNYEAQ. J gave up 2 bases and V 5 bases, and 1 base lay outside the gene matches. This CDR3 is built from 14 residues. The CDR3 loop reads CASSPGGTNEKLFF. CDR3 coding DNA: TGTGCCAGCAGCCCAGGGGGCACTAATGAAAAACTGTTTTTT.

The rearrangement links TRBV15 to TRBJ1-2, with D tentatively TRBD1 (5 bases). Germline V lookup: CDR1 LNHNV, CDR2 YYDKDF (reference sequence). The CDR3 consists of 14 residues. The V and J ends lost 0 bases and 7 bases respectively, with 12 bases between them. CDR3 sequence (DNA): TGTGCCACCAGCAGAGATCAAACAGGATCTGGCTACACCTTC. Residues: CATSRDQTGSGYTF. Drawing the rest from reference TRBV15 and TRBJ1-2, the complete variable domain is DAMVIQNPRYQVTQFGKPVTLSCSQTLNHNVMYWYQQKSSQAPKLLFHYYDKDFNNEADTPDNFQSRRPNTSFCFLDIRSPGLGDTAMYLCATSRDQTGSGYTFGSGTRLTVV.

This clone was picked up one time. As DNA, the CDR3 is TGCGCCAGCAGCGATCCCGGGGAGGGCGCTGAAGCTTTCTTT. This encodes CASSDPGEGAEAFF. The genes are TRBV5-1 and TRBJ1-1, with unresolved D. The CDR3 extends over 14 amino acids. Germline V lookup: CDR1 SGHRS, CDR2 YFSETQ. Trimming took 4 bases from V and 6 from J, leaving 16 bases between them.

This clone was recorded once. V gene TRBV19 combines with J gene TRBJ2-7, with 7 bases matching TRBD2. This CDR3 is 14 amino acids long. Per germline, CDR1 LNHDA and CDR2 SQIVND (reference sequence). V lost 5 bases and J lost 4; bases outside the gene matches: 8. As DNA, the CDR3 is TGTGCCAGTAGTCTCGGGGGAGGGCCTTACGAGCAGTACTTC. Encoded protein: CASSLGGGPYEQYF.

The chain links TRBV5-4 to TRBJ1-1; TRBD1 might be the D (5 bases). Trimming left V 3 bases short and J 11 bases short, with 11 bases between. The CDR3 extends over 11 amino acids. Germline CDR1 reads SGHNT; CDR2 reads YYREEE (reference sequence). This chain's CDR3 is CASSSGDFAFF. Written as DNA, the CDR3 is TGTGCCAGCAGCTCGGGGGACTTTGCTTTCTTT.

The chain couples TRBV2 to TRBJ2-7; 7 bases line up with TRBD2. This CDR3 comprises 15 residues. J was trimmed by 0 bases and V by 1 base; bases with no gene match: 3. Germline CDR1 SNHLY, CDR2 FYNNEI. The CDR3 DNA reads TGTGCCAGCAGTGAAGAGCGGGGCCTCTCCTACGAGCAGTACTTC. Encoded protein: CASSEERGLSYEQYF.

V gene TRBV27 combines with J gene TRBJ1-5; D perhaps matches TRBD1 (6 bases). Trimming stripped 7 bases from V and 2 bases from J, with 12 bases between. Germline loops: CDR1 MNHEY, CDR2 SMNVEV (reference sequence). The CDR3 length is 14 residues. CDR3 DNA: TGTGCCAGCACCGGGGACATTGGCAATCAGCCCCAGCATTTT. It is translated as CASTGDIGNQPQHF.

V usage is TRBV21-1 and J usage is TRBJ2-7; the D call of TRBD2 is as the table states it, not checked on the DNA. TRBV21-1 is noted as a pseudogene. The CDR3 consists of 15 residues. CDR3 region: CASSFGNKSSYEQYF. The DNA of the CDR3 is TGTGCCAGCAGCTTCGGGAACAAGAGCTCCTACGAGCAGTACTTC.